Given below is one T cell receptor (beta chain) in context. The antigen remains unidentified. These data are taken from a study of blood T cells in healthy people across ages. Whole-study results and caveats: CMV infection status of these donors was not known.

Donors were systemically healthy Caucasian individuals from Russia aged roughly 6 to 90 years. With V trimmed by 7 bases and J by 4 bases, 10 bases remained unmatched. The CDR3 extends over 16 amino acids. Per germline, CDR1 SGHRS and CDR2 YFSETQ. With a J-beta primer mix and a sample-barcoded 5' primer, a second PCR ran 7 to 11 cycles. TCRdb reprocessed the 5' RACE reads via MiXCR and lists one record per CDR3 protein. This sample carries some 940,000 distinct CDR3 sequences, 25% to 30% of them seen once, and the ten largest clones take roughly 10%. This same sample was also part of a study on T cells of mothers and their children. That study adds: Mothers gave over 9.5 million TCR beta CDR3 reads each, and children several million each.

The sequencing input was blood. The TCR was taken from a woman aged 40 to 50 in good health. The chain couples TRBV5-1 to TRBJ1-4; 10 bases map to TRBD1. The CDR3 is CASGSGQGPGNEKLFF. The CDR3 DNA follows: TGCGCCAGCGGCTCGGGACAGGGGCCCGGTAATGAAAAACTGTTTTTT.